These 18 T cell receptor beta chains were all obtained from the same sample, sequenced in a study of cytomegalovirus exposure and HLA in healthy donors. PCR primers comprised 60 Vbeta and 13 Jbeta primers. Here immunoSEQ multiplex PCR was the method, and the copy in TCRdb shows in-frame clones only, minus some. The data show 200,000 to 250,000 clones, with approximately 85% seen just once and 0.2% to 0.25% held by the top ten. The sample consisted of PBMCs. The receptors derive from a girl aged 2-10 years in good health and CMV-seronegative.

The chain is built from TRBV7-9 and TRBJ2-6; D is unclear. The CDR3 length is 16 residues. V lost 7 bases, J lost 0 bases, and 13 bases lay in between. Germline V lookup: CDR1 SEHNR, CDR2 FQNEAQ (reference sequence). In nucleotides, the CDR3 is TGTGCCAGCACCCCCCGCTTAGTCTCTGGGGCCAACGTCCTGACTTTC. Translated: CASTPRLVSGANVLTF.

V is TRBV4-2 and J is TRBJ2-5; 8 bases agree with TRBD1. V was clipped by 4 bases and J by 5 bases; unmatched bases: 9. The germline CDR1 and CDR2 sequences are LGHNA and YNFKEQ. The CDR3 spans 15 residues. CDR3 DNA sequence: TGTGCCAGCAGCCTAATTCAGGGGGCCGGGGAGACCCAGTACTTC. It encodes CASSLIQGAGETQYF.

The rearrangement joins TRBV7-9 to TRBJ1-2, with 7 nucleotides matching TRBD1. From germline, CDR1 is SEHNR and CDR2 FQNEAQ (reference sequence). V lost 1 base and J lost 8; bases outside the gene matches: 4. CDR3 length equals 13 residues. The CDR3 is CASSLDRGEGYTF. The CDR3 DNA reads TGTGCCAGCAGCTTAGACAGGGGTGAGGGCTACACCTTC.

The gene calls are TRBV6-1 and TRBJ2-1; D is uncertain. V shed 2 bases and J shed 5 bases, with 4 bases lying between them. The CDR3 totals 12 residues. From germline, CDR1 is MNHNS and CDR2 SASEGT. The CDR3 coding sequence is TGTGCCAGCAGTGAACTAAACAATGAGCAGTTCTTC. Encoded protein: CASSELNNEQFF.

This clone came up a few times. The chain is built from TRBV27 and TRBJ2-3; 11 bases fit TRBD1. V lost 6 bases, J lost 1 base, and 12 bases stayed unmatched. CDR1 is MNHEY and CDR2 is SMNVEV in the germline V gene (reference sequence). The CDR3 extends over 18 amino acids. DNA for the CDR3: TGTGCCAGCAGGTCTGAAGGACAGGGGGCTATCGGCACAGATACGCAGTATTTT. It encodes CASRSEGQGAIGTDTQYF.

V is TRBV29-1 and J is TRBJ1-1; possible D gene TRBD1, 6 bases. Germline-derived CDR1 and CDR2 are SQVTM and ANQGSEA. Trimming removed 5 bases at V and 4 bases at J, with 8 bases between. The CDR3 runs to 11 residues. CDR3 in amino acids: CSVHRVTEAFF. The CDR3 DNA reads TGCAGCGTTCACAGGGTCACTGAAGCTTTCTTT.

The CDR3 loop is CASSHGTGGTGELFF. DNA of the CDR3: TGCGCCAGCAGCCACGGGACAGGGGGAACCGGGGAGCTGTTTTTT. This chain connects TRBV4-1 to TRBJ2-2; 11 bases align to TRBD1. CDR1 and CDR2 from the germline V gene are MGHRA and YSYEKL. The CDR3 is made up of 15 amino acids. Trimming at V came to 3 bases and at J to 5 bases, leaving 2 bases not matched to a gene.

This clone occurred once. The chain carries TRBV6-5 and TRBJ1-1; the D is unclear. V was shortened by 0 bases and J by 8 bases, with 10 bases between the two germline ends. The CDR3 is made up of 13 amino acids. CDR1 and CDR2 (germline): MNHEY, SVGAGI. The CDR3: CASSYSSRREAFF. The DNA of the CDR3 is TGTGCCAGCAGTTACTCGAGTCGGCGGGAAGCTTTCTTT.

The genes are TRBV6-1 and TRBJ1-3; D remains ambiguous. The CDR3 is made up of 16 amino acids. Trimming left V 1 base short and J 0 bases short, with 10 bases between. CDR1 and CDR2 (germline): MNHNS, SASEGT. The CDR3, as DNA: TGTGCCAGCAGTGAAGGATACTCGAGCTCTGGAAACACCATATATTTT. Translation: CASSEGYSSSGNTIYF.

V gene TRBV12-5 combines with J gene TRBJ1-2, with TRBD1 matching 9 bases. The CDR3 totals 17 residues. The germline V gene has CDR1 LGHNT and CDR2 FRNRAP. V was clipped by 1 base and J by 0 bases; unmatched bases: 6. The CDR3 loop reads CASGLEGQGRPNYGYTF. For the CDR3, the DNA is TGTGCTAGTGGTTTGGAGGGACAGGGTCGACCTAACTATGGCTACACCTTC.

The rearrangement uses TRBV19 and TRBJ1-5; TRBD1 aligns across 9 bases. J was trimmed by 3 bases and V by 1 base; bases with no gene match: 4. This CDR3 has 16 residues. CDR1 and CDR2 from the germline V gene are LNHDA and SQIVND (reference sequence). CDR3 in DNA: TGTGCCAGTAGTATAGTTGGACAGGGGCCCAATCAGCCCCAGCATTTT. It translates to CASSIVGQGPNQPQHF. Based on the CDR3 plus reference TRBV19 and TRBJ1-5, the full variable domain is DGGITQSPKYLFRKEGQNVTLSCEQNLNHDAMYWYRQDPGQGLRLIYYSQIVNDFQKGDIAEGYSVSREKKESFPLTVTSAQKNPTAFYLCASSIVGQGPNQPQHFGDGTRLSIL.

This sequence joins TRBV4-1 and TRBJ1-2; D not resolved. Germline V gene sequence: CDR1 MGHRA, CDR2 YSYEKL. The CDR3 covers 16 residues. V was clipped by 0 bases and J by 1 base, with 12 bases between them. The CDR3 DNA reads TGCGCCAGCAGCCAAGATGGAGGGATAGATAACTATGGCTACACCTTC. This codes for CASSQDGGIDNYGYTF.

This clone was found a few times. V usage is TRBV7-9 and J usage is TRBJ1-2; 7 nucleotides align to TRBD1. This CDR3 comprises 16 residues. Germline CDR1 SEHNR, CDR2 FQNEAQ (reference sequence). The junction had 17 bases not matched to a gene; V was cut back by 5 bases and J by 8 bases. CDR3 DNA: TGTGCCAGCAGCCAGATAGCGACAGGGCCAGCTCGAGGCTACACCTTC. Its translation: CASSQIATGPARGYTF. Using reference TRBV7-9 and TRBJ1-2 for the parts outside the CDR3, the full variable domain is DTGVSQNPRHKITKRGQNVTFRCDPISEHNRLYWYRQTLGQGPEFLTYFQNEAQLEKSRLLSDRFSAERPKGSFSTLEIQRTEQGDSAMYLCASSQIATGPARGYTFGSGTRLTVV.

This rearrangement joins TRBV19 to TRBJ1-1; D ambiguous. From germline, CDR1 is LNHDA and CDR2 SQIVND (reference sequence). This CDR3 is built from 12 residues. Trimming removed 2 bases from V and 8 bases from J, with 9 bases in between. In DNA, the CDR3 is TGTGCCAGTAGTATAAGAGGGCGAGAAGCTTTCTTT. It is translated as CASSIRGREAFF.

The CDR3 bases are TGTGCCAGCAGTTTAGTATATCAAGAGACCCAGTACTTC. Its translation is CASSLVYQETQYF. The genes are TRBV27 and TRBJ2-5; no definite D call. This CDR3 comprises 13 residues. Deletions cut 2 bases from V and 2 bases from J, with 6 bases between. CDR1 and CDR2 from the germline V gene are MNHEY and SMNVEV (reference sequence).

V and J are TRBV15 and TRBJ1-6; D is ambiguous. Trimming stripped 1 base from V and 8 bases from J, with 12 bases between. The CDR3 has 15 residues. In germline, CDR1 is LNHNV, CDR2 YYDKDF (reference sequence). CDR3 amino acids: CATSRVHALDSPLHF. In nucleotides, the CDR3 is TGTGCCACCAGCAGAGTCCATGCCCTAGATTCACCCCTCCACTTT.

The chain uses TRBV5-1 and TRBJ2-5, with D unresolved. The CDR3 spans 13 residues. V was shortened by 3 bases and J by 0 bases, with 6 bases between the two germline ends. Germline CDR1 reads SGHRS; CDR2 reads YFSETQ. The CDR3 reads CASSSSYQETQYF. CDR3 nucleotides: TGCGCCAGCAGCTCTTCGTACCAAGAGACCCAGTACTTC.

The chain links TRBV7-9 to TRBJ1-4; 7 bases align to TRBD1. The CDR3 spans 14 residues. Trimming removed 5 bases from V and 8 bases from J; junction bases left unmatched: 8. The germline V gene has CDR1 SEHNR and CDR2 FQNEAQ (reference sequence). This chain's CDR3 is CASSRDSRVEKLFF. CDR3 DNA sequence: TGTGCCAGCAGCCGGGACAGCAGGGTCGAAAAACTGTTTTTT.